This TCR beta chain is drawn from a study of cytomegalovirus exposure and HLA in healthy donors. The primer mix had 60 Vbeta and 13 Jbeta primers. The protocol was immunoSEQ multiplex PCR, while the TCRdb copy is restricted to in-frame clones and leaves out a portion. There are over 150,000 clones in the sample; more than 75% occur only once, and about 9.6% lies in the top ten. Findings of the study overall: Across donors, sequencing depth was assumed by presence/absence analyses to be roughly uniform. The study put around 180 TCR beta chains on its list as cytomegalovirus-associated.

V lost 3 bases, J lost 3 bases, and 18 bases lay in between. CDR1 is SGHAT and CDR2 is FQNNGV in the germline V gene. This CDR3 spans 16 amino acids. Worth noting for this clone: The antigen remains undetermined.

The chain has TRBV11-2 and TRBJ2-7, with TRBD2 as a possible D gene (7 bases). Sequenced material: PBMCs. The sequence was obtained from a man younger than 35 in good health and CMV-seropositive. The CDR3 nucleotides are TGTGCCAGCAGCTTTTCTCCGGGGGGCTCACTCTACGAGCAGTACTTC. Residues: CASSFSPGGSLYEQYF.